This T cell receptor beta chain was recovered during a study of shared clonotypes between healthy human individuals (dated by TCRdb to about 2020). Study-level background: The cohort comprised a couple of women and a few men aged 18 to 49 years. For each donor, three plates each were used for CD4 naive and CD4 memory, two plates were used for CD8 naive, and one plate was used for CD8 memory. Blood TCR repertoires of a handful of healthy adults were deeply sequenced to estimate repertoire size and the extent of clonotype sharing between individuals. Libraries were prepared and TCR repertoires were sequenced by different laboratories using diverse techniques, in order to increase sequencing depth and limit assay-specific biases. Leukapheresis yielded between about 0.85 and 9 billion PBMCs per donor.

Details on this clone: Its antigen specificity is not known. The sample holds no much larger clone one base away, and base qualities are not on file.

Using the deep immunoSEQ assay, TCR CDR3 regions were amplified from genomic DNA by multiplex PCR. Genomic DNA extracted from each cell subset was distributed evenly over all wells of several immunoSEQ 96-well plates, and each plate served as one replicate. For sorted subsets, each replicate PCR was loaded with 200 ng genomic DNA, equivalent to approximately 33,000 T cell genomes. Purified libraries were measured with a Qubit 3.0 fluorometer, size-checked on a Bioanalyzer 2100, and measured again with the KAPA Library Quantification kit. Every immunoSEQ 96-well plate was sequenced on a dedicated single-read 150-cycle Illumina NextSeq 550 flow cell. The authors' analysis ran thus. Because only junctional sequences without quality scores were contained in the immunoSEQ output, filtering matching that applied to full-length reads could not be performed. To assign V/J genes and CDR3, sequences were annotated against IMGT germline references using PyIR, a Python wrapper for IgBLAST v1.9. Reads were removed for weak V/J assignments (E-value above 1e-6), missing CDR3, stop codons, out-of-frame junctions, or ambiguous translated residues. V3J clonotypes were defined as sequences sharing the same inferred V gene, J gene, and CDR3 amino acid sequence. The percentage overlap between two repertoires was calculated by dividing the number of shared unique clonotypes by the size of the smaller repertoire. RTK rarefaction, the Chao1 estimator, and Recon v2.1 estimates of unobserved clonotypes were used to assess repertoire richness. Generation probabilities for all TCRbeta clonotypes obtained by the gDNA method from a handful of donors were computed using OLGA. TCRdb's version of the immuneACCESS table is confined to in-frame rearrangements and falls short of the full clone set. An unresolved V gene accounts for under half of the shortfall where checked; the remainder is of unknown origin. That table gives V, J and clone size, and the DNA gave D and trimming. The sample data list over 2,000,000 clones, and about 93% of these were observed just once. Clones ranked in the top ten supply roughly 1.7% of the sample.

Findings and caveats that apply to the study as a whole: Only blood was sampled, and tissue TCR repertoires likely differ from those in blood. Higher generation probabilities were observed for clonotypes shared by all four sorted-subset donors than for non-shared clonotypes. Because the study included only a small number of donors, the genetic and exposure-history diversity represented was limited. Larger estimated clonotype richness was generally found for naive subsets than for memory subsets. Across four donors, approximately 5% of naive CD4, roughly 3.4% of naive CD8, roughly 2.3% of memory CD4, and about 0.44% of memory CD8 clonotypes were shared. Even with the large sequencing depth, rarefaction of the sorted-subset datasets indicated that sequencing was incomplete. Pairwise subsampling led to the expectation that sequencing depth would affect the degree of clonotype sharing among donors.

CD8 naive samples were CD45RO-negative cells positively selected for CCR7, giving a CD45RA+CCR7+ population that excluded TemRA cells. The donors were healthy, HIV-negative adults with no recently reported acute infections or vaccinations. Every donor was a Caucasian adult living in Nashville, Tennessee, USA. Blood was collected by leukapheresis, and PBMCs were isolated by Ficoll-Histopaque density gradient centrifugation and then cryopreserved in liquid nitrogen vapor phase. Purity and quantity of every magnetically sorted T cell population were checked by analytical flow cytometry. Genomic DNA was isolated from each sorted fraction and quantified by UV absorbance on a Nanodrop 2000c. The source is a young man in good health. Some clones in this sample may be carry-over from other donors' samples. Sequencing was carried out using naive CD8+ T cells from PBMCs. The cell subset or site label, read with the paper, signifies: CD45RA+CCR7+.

The DNA is TGTGCCAGCAGTTGGGCGGGCGCGGAGTACGAGCAGTACTTC. Its translation reads: CASSWAGAEYEQYF. Recombination connected TRBV27 to TRBJ2-7; TRBD2 is a weak D gene call, 5 bases matching. Including the terminal cysteine and phenylalanine, the CDR3 comprises 14 residues. Here the CDR3 DNA is all that survives: 42 bases in frame from base 1. CDR1 and CDR2 are read off the germline V gene (reference sequence) as MNHEY and SMNVEV. V is pared back by 4 bases and J by 4 bases, with 14 bases lying between the germline termini.